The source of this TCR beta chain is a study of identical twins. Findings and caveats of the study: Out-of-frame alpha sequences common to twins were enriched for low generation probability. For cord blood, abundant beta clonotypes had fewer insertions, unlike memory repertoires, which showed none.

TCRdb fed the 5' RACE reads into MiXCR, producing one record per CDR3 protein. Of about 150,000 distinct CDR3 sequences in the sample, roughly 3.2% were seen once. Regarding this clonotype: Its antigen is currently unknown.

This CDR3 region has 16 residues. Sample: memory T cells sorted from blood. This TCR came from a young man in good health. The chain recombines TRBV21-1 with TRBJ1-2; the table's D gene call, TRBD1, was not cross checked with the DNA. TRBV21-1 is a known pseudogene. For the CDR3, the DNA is TGTGCCAGCAGCAAACTTAGAGTCGACAGGAGGGGTGGCTACACCTTC. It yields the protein CASSKLRVDRRGGYTF.